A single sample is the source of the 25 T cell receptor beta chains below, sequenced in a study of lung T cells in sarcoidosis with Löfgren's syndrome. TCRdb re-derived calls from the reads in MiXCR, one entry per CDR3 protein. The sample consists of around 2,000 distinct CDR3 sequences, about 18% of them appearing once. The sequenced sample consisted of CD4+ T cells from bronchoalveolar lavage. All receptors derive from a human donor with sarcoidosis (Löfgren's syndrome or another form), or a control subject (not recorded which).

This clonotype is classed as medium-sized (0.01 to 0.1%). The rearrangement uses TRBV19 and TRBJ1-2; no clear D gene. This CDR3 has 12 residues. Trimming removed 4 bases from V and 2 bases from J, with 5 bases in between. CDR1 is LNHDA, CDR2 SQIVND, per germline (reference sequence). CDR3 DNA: TGTGCCAGTAGTAGTCGGAACTATGGCTACACCTTC. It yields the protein CASSSRNYGYTF.

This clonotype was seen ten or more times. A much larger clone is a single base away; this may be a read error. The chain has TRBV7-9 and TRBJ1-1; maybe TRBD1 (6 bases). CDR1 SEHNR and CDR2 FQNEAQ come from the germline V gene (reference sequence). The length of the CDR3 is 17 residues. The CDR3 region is CARSSILQGRGETEAFF. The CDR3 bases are TGTGCCCGCAGCTCAATTTTGCAGGGCAGGGGTGAAACTGAAGCTTTCTTT.

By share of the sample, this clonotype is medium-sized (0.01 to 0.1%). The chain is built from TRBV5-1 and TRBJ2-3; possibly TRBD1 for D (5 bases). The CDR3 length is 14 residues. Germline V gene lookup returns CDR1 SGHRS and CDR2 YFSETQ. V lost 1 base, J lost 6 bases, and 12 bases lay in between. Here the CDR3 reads CASSLQGPSDTQYF. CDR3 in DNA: TGCGCCAGCAGCTTGCAGGGCCCCTCGGATACGCAGTATTTT.

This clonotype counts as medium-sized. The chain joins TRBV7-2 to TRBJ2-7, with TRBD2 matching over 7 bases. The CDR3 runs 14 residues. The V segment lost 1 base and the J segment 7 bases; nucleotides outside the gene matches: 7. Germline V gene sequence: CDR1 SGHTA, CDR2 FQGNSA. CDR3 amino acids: CASSLEVAGTEQYF. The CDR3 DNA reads TGTGCCAGCAGCTTAGAGGTAGCGGGCACGGAGCAGTACTTC.

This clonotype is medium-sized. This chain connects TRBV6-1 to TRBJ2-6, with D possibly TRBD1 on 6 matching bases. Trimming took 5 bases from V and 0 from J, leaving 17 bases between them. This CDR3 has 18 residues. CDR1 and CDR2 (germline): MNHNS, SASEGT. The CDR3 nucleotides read TGTGCCAGCAGTCCAACAGGACAGTCCTACTCTGGGGCCAACGTCCTGACTTTC. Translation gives CASSPTGQSYSGANVLTF.

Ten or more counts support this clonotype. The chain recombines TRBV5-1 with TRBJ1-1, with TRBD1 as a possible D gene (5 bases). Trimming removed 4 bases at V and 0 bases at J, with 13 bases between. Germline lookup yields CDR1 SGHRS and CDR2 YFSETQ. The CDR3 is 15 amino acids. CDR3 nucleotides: TGCGCCAGCAGCCTTATGGGGGGTATGAACACTGAAGCTTTCTTT. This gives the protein CASSLMGGMNTEAFF.

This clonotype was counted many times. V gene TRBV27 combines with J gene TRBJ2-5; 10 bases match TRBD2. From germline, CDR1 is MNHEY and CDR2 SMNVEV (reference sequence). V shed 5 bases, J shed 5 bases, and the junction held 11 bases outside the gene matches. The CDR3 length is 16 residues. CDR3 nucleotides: TGTGCCAGCAGTCTCTCTCAAGCGGGAGGGGGGGAGACCCAGTACTTC. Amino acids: CASSLSQAGGGETQYF.

CDR3 in DNA: TGCAGCGTATCCGGGACTGGGATCTACAATGAGCAGTTCTTC. This sequence encodes CSVSGTGIYNEQFF. The chain joins TRBV29-1 to TRBJ2-1; possible D gene TRBD2, 6 bases. This CDR3 is built from 14 residues. The V gene's germline CDR1 is SQVTM and CDR2 ANQGSEA. V lost 6 bases, J lost 3 bases, and 15 bases lay in between.

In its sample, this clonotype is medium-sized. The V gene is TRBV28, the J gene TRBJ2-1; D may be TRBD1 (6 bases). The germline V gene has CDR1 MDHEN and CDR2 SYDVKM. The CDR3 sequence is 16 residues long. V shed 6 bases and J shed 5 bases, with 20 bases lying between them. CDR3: CASRHRPGQPDNEQFF. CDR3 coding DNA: TGTGCCAGCAGGCACAGACCGGGACAACCCGACAATGAGCAGTTCTTC.

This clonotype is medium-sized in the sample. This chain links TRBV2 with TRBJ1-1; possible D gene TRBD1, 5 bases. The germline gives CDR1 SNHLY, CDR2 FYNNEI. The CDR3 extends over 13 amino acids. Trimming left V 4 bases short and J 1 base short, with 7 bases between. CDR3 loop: CASSGQGNTEAFF. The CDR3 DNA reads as TGTGCCAGCAGTGGCCAGGGGAACACTGAAGCTTTCTTT.

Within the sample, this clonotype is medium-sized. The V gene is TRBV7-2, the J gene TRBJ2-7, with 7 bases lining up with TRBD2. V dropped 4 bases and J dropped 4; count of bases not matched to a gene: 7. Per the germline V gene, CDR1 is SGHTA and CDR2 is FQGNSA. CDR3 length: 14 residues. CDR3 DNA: TGTGCCAGCAGCTCCCAGCCTAGCGGATACGAGCAGTACTTC. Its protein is CASSSQPSGYEQYF.

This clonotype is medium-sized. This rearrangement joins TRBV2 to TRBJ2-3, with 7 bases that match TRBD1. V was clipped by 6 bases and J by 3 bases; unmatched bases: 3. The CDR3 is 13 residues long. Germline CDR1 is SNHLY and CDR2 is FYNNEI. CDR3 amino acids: CASSQQGTDTQYF. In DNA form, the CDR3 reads TGTGCCAGCAGCCAACAGGGGACAGATACGCAGTATTTT.

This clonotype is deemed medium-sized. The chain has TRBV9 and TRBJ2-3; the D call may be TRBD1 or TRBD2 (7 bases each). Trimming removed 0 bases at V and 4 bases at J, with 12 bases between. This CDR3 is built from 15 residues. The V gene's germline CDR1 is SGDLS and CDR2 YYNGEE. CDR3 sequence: CASSVGQGGADTQYF. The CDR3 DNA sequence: TGTGCCAGCAGCGTAGGACAGGGAGGGGCAGATACGCAGTATTTT.

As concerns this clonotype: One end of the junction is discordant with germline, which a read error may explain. CDR3 amino acids: CASNRGTEAFW. CDR3 bases: TGTGCCAGCAACAGGGGCACGGAAGCTTTCTGG. The J gene is TRBJ1-1, the V gene TRBV12-3 or TRBV12-4; 7 nucleotides agree with TRBD1. CDR3 size: 11 residues.

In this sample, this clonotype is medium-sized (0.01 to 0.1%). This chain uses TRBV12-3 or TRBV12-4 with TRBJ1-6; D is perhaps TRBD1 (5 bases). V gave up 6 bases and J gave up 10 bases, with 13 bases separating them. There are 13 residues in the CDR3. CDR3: CASSSDSRSPLHF. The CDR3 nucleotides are TGTGCCAGCAGCAGCGACAGCCGGTCACCCCTCCACTTT.

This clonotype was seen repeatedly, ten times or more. The CDR3 sequence is CASRYGTVENTEAFF. CDR3 coding DNA: TGTGCCAGCAGATACGGTACAGTCGAGAACACTGAAGCTTTCTTT. V and J are TRBV11-2 and TRBJ1-1; D call uncertain. Germline V lookup: CDR1 SGHAT, CDR2 FQNNGV. The V end was cut by 6 bases, the J end by 1 base, with 15 bases between. The CDR3 has 15 residues.

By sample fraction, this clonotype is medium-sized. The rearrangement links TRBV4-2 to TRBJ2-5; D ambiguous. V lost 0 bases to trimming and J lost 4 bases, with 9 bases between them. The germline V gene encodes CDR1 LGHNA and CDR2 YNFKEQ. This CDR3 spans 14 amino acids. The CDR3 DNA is TGTGCCAGCAGCCAAGAAAGGGTGGGAGAGACCCAGTACTTC. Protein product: CASSQERVGETQYF.

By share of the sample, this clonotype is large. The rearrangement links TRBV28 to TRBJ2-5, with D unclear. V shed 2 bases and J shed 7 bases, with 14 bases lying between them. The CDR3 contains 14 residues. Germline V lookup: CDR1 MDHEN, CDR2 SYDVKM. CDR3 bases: TGTGCCAGCAGTTTACCGGACCCCCCCGTGACCCAGTACTTC. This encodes CASSLPDPPVTQYF.

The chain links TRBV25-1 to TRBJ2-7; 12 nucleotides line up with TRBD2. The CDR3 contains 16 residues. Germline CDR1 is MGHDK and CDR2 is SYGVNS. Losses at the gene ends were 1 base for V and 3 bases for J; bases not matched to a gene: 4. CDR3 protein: CASSEFGLAGRYEQYF. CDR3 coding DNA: TGTGCCAGCAGTGAATTCGGACTAGCGGGACGCTACGAGCAGTACTTC.

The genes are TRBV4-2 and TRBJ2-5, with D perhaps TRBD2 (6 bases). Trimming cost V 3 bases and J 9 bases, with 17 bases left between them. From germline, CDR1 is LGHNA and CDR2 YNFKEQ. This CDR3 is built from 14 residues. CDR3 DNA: TGTGCCAGCAGCCAGGAGAGGGTCGGGGAGGCCCAGTACTTC. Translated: CASSQERVGEAQYF.

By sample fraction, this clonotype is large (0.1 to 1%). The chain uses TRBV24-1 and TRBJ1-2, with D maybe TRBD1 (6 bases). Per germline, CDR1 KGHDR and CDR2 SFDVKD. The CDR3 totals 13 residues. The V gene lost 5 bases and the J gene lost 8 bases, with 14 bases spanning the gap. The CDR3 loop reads CATSAGASRGYTF. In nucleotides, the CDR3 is TGTGCCACCAGTGCGGGGGCTTCTCGCGGCTACACCTTC.

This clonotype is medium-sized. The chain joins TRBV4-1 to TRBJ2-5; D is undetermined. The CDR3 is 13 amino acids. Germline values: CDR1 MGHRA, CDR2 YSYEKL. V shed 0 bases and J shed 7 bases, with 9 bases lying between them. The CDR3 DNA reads TGCGCCAGCAGCCAAGATTCCGGAAGGACCCAGTACTTC. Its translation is CASSQDSGRTQYF.

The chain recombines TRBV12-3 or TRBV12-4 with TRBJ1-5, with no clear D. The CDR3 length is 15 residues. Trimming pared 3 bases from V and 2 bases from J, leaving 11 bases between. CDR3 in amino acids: CASSLWRVGNQPQHF. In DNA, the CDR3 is TGTGCCAGCAGTTTGTGGAGGGTCGGCAATCAGCCCCAGCATTTT.

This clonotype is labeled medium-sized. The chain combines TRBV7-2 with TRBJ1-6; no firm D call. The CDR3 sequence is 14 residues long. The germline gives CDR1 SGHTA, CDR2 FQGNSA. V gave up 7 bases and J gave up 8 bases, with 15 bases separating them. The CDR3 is CASTLLGSYSPLHF. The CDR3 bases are TGTGCCAGCACCCTTCTGGGGAGCTATTCACCCCTCCACTTT.

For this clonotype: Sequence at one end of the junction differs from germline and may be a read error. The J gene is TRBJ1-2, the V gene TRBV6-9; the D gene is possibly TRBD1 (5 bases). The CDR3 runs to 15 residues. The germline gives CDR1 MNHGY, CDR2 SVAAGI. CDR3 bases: TGCGCCAGCAGTTACGAGGACAAGGGGAACTATGGCTACACCTTC. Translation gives CASSYEDKGNYGYTF.